One T cell receptor (beta chain) is described in this entry. This may arise from a read error, as a much more abundant clone is one base away. The same CDR3 also results from other DNA sequences found in this sample. This entry is derived from a study of blood T cell repertoires in COVID-19. Seattle's enrolled individuals joined amid active infection and were then monitored longitudinally. The CDR3 totals 12 residues. V gave up 2 bases and J gave up 6 bases, with 7 bases separating them. Germline V gene sequence: CDR1 KGHSH, CDR2 LQKENI. Using immunoSEQ multiplex PCR, the repertoire was profiled, and TCRdb retains in-frame clones only, with some absent. The data show roughly 230,000 clones, 90% seen once.

Sequences were obtained from peripheral blood. This sequence originates from a woman aged 60-75 years with COVID-19, enrolled during active disease. The chain recombines TRBV18 with TRBJ1-2, with a weak D call TRBD1 (6 bases). This chain's CDR3 is CASSPRQDGYTF. CDR3 DNA sequence: TGTGCCAGCTCACCAAGACAGGATGGCTACACCTTC.